These 19 T cell receptor beta chains originate from one sample sequenced in a study of blood T cells in healthy people across ages. A second about 7 to 12 cycle PCR used barcoded and J-beta primers. A single record per CDR3 protein comes from TCRdb applying MiXCR to the 5' RACE reads. The data show over 1.5 million distinct CDR3 sequences, roughly 49% seen once. Sequenced input: blood. Source of these receptors: a woman between 40 and 50 years old in good health.

In this sample, this clonotype turned up a few times. The chain combines TRBV5-5 with TRBJ2-7, with D possibly TRBD1 on 6 matching bases. With 0 bases removed from V and 7 bases from J, the gap between germline ends came to 17 bases. Germline CDR1 reads SGHKS; CDR2 reads YYEKEE (reference sequence). The length of the CDR3 is 15 residues. The CDR3 coding sequence is TGTGCCAGCAGCTTGGCCTCAGGGGTTGGGGGAGAGCAGTACTTC. It encodes CASSLASGVGGEQYF.

The rearrangement links TRBV9 to TRBJ2-4; 8 bases agree with TRBD1. The junction had 10 bases not matched to a gene; V was cut back by 4 bases and J by 1 base. The CDR3 has 17 residues. CDR1 and CDR2 from the germline V gene are SGDLS and YYNGEE. CDR3 amino acids: CASSPRPGDRAKNIQYF. In DNA, the CDR3 is TGTGCCAGCAGCCCACGCCCCGGGGACAGGGCCAAAAACATTCAGTACTTC.

This chain connects TRBV12-3 or TRBV12-4 to TRBJ2-5; D might be TRBD1 (6 bases). V was shortened by 8 bases and J by 2 bases, with 9 bases between the two germline ends. The CDR3 extends over 12 amino acids. CDR3 in amino acids: CASGTQQETQYF. CDR3 DNA sequence: TGTGCCAGCGGGACACAGCAAGAGACCCAGTACTTC.

This clonotype has just a few counts. The genes are TRBV5-1 and TRBJ2-3; D remains ambiguous. With 3 bases removed from V and 0 bases from J, the gap between germline ends came to 14 bases. Germline CDR1 is SGHRS and CDR2 is YFSETQ. The CDR3 sequence is 16 residues long. CDR3 nucleotides: TGCGCCAGCAGCTGGCGCTTAGGATTAAGCACAGATACGCAGTATTTT. This sequence encodes CASSWRLGLSTDTQYF.

The rearrangement links TRBV12-3 or TRBV12-4 to TRBJ2-7; tentative D call: TRBD1 (6 bases). The CDR3 totals 15 residues. Trimming removed 5 bases from V and 7 bases from J, with 21 bases in between. The CDR3: CASSRELDSLGEQYF. The CDR3 DNA reads TGTGCCAGCAGTCGTGAACTGGACAGCTTAGGGGAGCAGTACTTC.

The DNA for the CDR3 is TGTGCCAGCAGTTTATCGGGAGCTAGGATGGAGACCCAGTACTTC. It encodes CASSLSGARMETQYF. The J gene is TRBJ2-5, the V gene TRBV27; the D gene is possibly TRBD2 (5 bases). This CDR3 region has 15 residues. The germline V gene has CDR1 MNHEY and CDR2 SMNVEV (reference sequence). The V gene lost 0 bases and the J gene lost 5 bases, with 13 bases spanning the gap.

This sequence joins TRBV9 and TRBJ1-2; TRBD1 aligns across 7 bases. Germline CDR1 SGDLS, CDR2 YYNGEE. The CDR3 consists of 14 residues. Losses at the gene ends were 0 bases for V and 7 bases for J; bases not matched to a gene: 6. Written as DNA, the CDR3 is TGTGCCAGCAGCGTAGAAGGAGGGGGCGCTGGCTACACCTTC. Translated, it gives CASSVEGGGAGYTF.

The rearrangement joins TRBV6-1 to TRBJ2-1, with D perhaps TRBD1 or TRBD2 (6 bases each). The germline CDR1 and CDR2 sequences are MNHNS and SASEGT. CDR3 length: 14 residues. V was clipped by 10 bases and J by 6 bases, with 19 bases between them. The CDR3 sequence is CANKERGERNEQFF. CDR3 nucleotides: TGTGCCAACAAGGAAAGGGGGGAACGCAATGAGCAGTTCTTC.

This clonotype was counted only a few times. V usage is TRBV12-3 or TRBV12-4 and J usage is TRBJ1-6; 9 bases agree with TRBD1. The CDR3 extends over 16 amino acids. Trimming took 6 bases from V and 6 from J; bases not matched to a gene: 9. The CDR3 protein is CASRQPPGQGNSPLHF. In DNA, the CDR3 is TGTGCCAGCAGACAACCACCGGGACAGGGTAATTCACCCCTCCACTTT.

As concerns this clonotype: A much bigger clone sits one base away, suggesting this may be a read error. The chain links TRBV11-2 to TRBJ2-3; 9 nucleotides agree with TRBD2. Unmatched junction bases numbered 4, after V lost 1 base and J lost 2 bases. This CDR3 spans 16 amino acids. Looked up from germline, CDR1 is SGHAT and CDR2 is FQNNGV. CDR3 amino acids: CASSLASGVFTDTQYF. Here the CDR3 DNA reads TGTGCCAGCAGCTTAGCTAGCGGGGTGTTCACAGATACGCAGTATTTT.

This clonotype was seen only a few times. The V and J genes are TRBV29-1 and TRBJ1-2, with TRBD1 matching over 9 bases. There are 17 residues in the CDR3. Germline V gene data show CDR1 as SQVTM and CDR2 as ANQGSEA. The trim removed 0 bases at V and 4 bases at J, leaving 12 bases unmatched. In nucleotides, the CDR3 is TGCAGCGTTGAAGATCGGCGCCGGGACAGGGCCCTCTATGGCTACACCTTC. Residues: CSVEDRRRDRALYGYTF.

CDR3 DNA sequence: TGTGCCAGCAGTGTTCCGGGACAGGAAGAGACCCAGTACTTC. Translating gives CASSVPGQEETQYF. The chain carries TRBV28 and TRBJ2-5, with TRBD1 matching over 8 bases. The germline V gene encodes CDR1 MDHEN and CDR2 SYDVKM. This CDR3 is 14 amino acids long. V was pared by 5 bases and J by 3 bases, with 5 bases of the junction left unmatched.

This clonotype was seen once. The chain recombines TRBV12-3 or TRBV12-4 with TRBJ2-1; TRBD1 is a possible D gene (6 bases). The J call is in doubt because the DNA end fits TRBJ2-7 better. The CDR3 contains 17 residues. The CDR3 nucleotides are TGTGCCAGCAGTTTTTCCGGGACAAGGAGCTCCTACAATGAGCAGTACTTC. Translation: CASSFSGTRSSYNEQYF.

V usage is TRBV5-1 and J usage is TRBJ2-7; weak D call: TRBD2 (6 bases). This CDR3 contains 17 residues. V was clipped by 4 bases and J by 0 bases, with 20 bases between them. Per the germline V gene, CDR1 is SGHRS and CDR2 is YFSETQ. The chain's CDR3 is CASSHRIGGAASYEQYF. In nucleotides, the CDR3 is TGCGCCAGCAGCCACCGGATAGGAGGGGCCGCCTCCTACGAGCAGTACTTC.

The V gene is TRBV6-2 or TRBV6-3, the J gene TRBJ2-7; TRBD2 is a possible D gene (5 bases). Trimming left V 2 bases short and J 3 bases short, with 8 bases between. Germline CDR1 is MNHEY and CDR2 is SVGEGT. This CDR3 is 13 amino acids long. The CDR3 reads CASSYRGNYEQYF. The CDR3 DNA follows: TGTGCCAGCAGTTACCGAGGGAACTACGAGCAGTACTTC.

On this clonotype: The junction differs from germline at one of its ends, possibly a read error. This chain joins TRBV5-1 and TRBJ2-1, with D possibly TRBD2 on 6 matching bases. Germline V lookup: CDR1 SGHRS, CDR2 YFSETQ. The CDR3 has 14 amino acids. CDR3 nucleotide sequence: TGCGCCAGCAGCTTGCGGGACTTACACAACGAGCAGTTCTTC. Encoded protein: CASSLRDLHNEQFF.

As for this clonotype: The junction departs from germline at one end; a sequencing error may be responsible. V usage is TRBV12-3 or TRBV12-4 and J usage is TRBJ2-7, with D perhaps matching TRBD1 or TRBD2 (6 bases each). CDR3 length: 13 amino acids. The CDR3 bases are TGTGCCAGCAGTTTTTTGGGGGGCTACAAGCAGTACTTC. It specifies CASSFLGGYKQYF.

A few counts support this clonotype. This chain joins TRBV28 and TRBJ2-1; 7 positions agree with TRBD2. V was pared by 6 bases and J by 2 bases, with 7 bases of the junction left unmatched. The CDR3 is 15 amino acids. Germline V gives CDR1 MDHEN, CDR2 SYDVKM. The CDR3 DNA follows: TGTGCCAGCAGCCCAGGCGGGGGAGCCTACAATGAGCAGTTCTTC. It yields the protein CASSPGGGAYNEQFF.

As to this clonotype: The junction differs from germline at one of its ends, possibly a read error. This chain connects TRBV7-2 to TRBJ2-1; D not certain. CDR1 and CDR2 from the germline V gene are SGHTA and FQGNSA. The CDR3 spans 14 residues. CDR3 sequence (DNA): TGTGCCGGCAGCCACGGTGGGCCTAGGAATGAGCAGTTCTTC. As protein: CAGSHGGPRNEQFF.